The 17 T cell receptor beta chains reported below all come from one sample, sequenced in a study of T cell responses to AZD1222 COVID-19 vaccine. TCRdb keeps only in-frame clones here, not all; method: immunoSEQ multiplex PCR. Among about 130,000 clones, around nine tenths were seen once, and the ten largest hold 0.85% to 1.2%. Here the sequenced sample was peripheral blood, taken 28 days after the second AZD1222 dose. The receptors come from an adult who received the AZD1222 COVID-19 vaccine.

CDR3 DNA: TGTGCCAGCAGCCCTCACGCCCCAGGGGCCTCTGGAAACACCATATATTTT. Protein: CASSPHAPGASGNTIYF. The gene calls are TRBV7-2 and TRBJ1-3; a possible D gene is TRBD1 (6 bases). Germline assignment: CDR1 SGHTA and CDR2 FQGNSA. The CDR3 spans 17 residues. Trimming shortened V by 5 bases and J by 0 bases, and 17 bases separated the two germline ends.

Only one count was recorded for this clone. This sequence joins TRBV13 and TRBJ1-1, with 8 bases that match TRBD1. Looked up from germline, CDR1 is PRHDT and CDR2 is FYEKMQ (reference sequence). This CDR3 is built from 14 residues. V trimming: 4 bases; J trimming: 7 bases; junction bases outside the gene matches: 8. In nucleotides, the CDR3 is TGTGCCAGCAGCTATGGACAGGGAAGGAGTGAAGCTTTCTTT. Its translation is CASSYGQGRSEAFF.

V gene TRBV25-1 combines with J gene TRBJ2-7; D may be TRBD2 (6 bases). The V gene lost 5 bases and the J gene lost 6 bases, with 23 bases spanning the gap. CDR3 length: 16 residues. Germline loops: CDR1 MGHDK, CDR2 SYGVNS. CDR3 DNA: TGTGCCAGCAGTACCAGCGGAGGGCCCCCCCCCGGCGAGCAGTACTTC. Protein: CASSTSGGPPPGEQYF.

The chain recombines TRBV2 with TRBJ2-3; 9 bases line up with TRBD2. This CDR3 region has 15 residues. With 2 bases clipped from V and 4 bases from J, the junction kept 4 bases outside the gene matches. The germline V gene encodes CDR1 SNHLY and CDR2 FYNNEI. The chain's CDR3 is CASSELAGDPDTQYF. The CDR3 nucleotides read TGTGCCAGCAGTGAATTAGCGGGGGACCCAGATACGCAGTATTTT.

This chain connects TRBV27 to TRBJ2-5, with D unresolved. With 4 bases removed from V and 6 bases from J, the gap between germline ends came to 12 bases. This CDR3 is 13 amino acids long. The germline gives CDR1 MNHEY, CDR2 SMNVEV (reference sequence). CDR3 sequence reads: CASSSMPGQTQYF. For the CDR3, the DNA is TGTGCCAGCAGTTCCATGCCCGGGCAGACCCAGTACTTC.

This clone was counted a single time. The chain's CDR3 is CSGGTALGNEQFF. In nucleotides, the CDR3 is TGCAGCGGCGGGACGGCCTTGGGTAATGAGCAGTTCTTC. The V gene is TRBV29-1, the J gene TRBJ2-1; D is possibly TRBD2 (6 bases). Per the germline V gene, CDR1 is SQVTM and CDR2 is ANQGSEA. There are 13 residues in the CDR3. V lost 7 bases to trimming and J lost 7 bases, with 17 bases between them.

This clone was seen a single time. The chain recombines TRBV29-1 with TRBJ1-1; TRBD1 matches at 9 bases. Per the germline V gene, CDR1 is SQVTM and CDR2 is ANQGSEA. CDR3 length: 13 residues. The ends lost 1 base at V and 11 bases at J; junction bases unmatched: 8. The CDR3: CSVEVGTGSMAFF. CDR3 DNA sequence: TGCAGCGTTGAAGTCGGGACAGGGTCGATGGCTTTCTTT. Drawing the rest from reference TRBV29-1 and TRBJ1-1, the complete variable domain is SAVISQKPSRDICQRGTSLTIQCQVDSQVTMMFWYRQQPGQSLTLIATANQGSEATYESGFVIDKFPISRPNLTFSTLTVSNMSPEDSSIYLCSVEVGTGSMAFFGQGTRLTVV.

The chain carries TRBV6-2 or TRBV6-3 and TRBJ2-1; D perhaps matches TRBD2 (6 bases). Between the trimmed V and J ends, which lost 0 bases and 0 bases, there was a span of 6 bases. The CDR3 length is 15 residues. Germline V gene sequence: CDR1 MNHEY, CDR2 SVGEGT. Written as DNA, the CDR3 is TGTGCCAGCAGTTACTCGGGGGGCTCCTACAATGAGCAGTTCTTC. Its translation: CASSYSGGSYNEQFF.

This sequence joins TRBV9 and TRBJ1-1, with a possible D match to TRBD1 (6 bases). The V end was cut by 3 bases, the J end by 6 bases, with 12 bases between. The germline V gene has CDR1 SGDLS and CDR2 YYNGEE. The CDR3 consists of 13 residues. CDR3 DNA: TGTGCCAGCAGCGGAACAGGGCTGTCTGAAGCTTTCTTT. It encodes CASSGTGLSEAFF.

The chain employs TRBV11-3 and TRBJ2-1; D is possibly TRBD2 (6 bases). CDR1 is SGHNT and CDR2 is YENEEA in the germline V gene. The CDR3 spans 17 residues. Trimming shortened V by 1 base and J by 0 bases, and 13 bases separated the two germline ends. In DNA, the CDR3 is TGTGCCAGCAGCTTAGGGGTAGCGGTAAGCTCCTACAATGAGCAGTTCTTC. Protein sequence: CASSLGVAVSSYNEQFF. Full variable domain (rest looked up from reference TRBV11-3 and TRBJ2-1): EAGVVQSPRYKIIEKKQPVAFWCNPISGHNTLYWYLQNLGQGPELLIRYENEEAVDDSQLPKDRFSAERLKGVDSTLKIQPAELGDSAVYLCASSLGVAVSSYNEQFFGPGTRLTVL.

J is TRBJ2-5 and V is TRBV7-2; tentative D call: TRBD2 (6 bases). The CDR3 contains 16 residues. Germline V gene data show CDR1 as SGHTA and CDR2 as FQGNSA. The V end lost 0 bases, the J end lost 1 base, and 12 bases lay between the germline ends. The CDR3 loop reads CASSLAGVGGQETQYF. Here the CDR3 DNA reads TGTGCCAGCAGCTTAGCCGGGGTGGGGGGCCAAGAGACCCAGTACTTC.

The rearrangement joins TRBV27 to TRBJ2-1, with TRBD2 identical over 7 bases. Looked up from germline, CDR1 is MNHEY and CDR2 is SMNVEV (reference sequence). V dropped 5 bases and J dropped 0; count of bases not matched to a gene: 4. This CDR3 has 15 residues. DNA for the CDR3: TGTGCCAGCAGTCCGCGGGGGAGCTCCTACAATGAGCAGTTCTTC. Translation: CASSPRGSSYNEQFF.

CDR3 nucleotide sequence: TGCGCCAGTGCGACTAGCGAGGGACACGAGCAGTACTTC. This translates into CASATSEGHEQYF. The J gene is TRBJ2-7, the V gene TRBV5-1; TRBD2 matches 8 bases. V lost 8 bases and J lost 5; bases outside the gene matches: 9. Germline values: CDR1 SGHRS, CDR2 YFSETQ. There are 13 residues in the CDR3.

The CDR3 DNA reads as TGCGCCAGCAGCCGCGGACAGGGGGCAAGAAACTATGGCTACACCTTC. Translated, it gives CASSRGQGARNYGYTF. The chain recombines TRBV4-3 with TRBJ1-2, with 11 bases identical to TRBD1. The CDR3 sequence is 16 residues long. Germline CDR1 reads LGHNA; CDR2 reads YSLEER. V was pared by 4 bases and J by 2 bases, with 6 bases of the junction left unmatched.

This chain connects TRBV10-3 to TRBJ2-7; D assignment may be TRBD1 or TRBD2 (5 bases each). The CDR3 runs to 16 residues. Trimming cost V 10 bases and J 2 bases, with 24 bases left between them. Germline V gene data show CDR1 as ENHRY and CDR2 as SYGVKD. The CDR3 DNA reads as TGTGCCACTCGGGACGGAACCAAATACTTGACCTACGAGCAGTACTTC. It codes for CATRDGTKYLTYEQYF.

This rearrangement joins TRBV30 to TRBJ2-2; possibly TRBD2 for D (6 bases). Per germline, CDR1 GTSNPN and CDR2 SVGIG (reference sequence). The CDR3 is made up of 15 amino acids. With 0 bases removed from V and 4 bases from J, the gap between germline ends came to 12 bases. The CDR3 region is CAWSVPGLSTGELFF. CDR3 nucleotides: TGTGCCTGGAGTGTGCCGGGACTGTCCACCGGGGAGCTGTTTTTT.

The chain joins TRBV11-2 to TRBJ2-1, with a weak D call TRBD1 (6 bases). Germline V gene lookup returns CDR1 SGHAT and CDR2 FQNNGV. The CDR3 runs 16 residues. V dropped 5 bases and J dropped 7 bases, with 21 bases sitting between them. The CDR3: CASSRTRGSDLNEQFF. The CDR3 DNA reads TGTGCCAGCAGCAGGACCAGGGGCTCAGACTTGAATGAGCAGTTCTTC.